These 24 T cell receptor beta chains were sequenced from one sample in a study of cytomegalovirus exposure and HLA in healthy donors. In the PCR, 60 Vbeta and 13 Jbeta primers were used. The method was immunoSEQ multiplex PCR; TCRdb's version includes in-frame clones alone and lacks a portion of them. The sample yields fewer than 200,000 clones, roughly 87% seen once. The sample consisted of PBMCs. These TCRs come from a girl under three years old in good health and CMV-seronegative.

The chain recombines TRBV11-2 with TRBJ2-1, with 9 bases identical to TRBD2. Germline V gene lookup returns CDR1 SGHAT and CDR2 FQNNGV. V lost 3 bases, J lost 5 bases, and 11 bases stayed unmatched. The CDR3 length is 17 residues. The CDR3 loop reads CASSFLLTREGHNEQFF. DNA for the CDR3: TGTGCCAGCAGCTTCCTTCTAACGCGGGAGGGTCACAATGAGCAGTTCTTC.

The DNA for the CDR3 is TGTGCCAGCAGCCCGCGGGAGCTCGCCGGGGAGCTGTTTTTT. This encodes CASSPRELAGELFF. The chain is built from TRBV7-2 and TRBJ2-2; 7 bases map to TRBD2. V trimming: 5 bases; J trimming: 6 bases; junction bases outside the gene matches: 6. The germline gives CDR1 SGHTA, CDR2 FQGNSA. This CDR3 has 14 residues.

The chain has TRBV7-3 and TRBJ2-3; TRBD2 matches 11 bases. There are 15 residues in the CDR3. In germline, CDR1 is SGHTA, CDR2 FQGTGA. Trimming at V came to 2 bases and at J to 5 bases, leaving 3 bases not matched to a gene. CDR3 loop: CASSLLAGGQDTQYF. CDR3 nucleotides: TGTGCCAGCAGCTTATTAGCGGGGGGGCAAGATACGCAGTATTTT.

In its sample, this clone was seen once. The CDR3 sequence is CASSQDLDREYYEQYF. In DNA, the CDR3 is TGCGCCAGCAGCCAAGATCTTGACAGGGAGTACTACGAGCAGTACTTC. The chain is built from TRBV4-3 and TRBJ2-7, with TRBD1 matching 7 bases. This CDR3 region has 16 residues. Germline V gene sequence: CDR1 LGHNA, CDR2 YSLEER. V lost 0 bases and J lost 3; bases outside the gene matches: 8.

V is TRBV7-8 and J is TRBJ1-1; D is perhaps TRBD1 (6 bases). Trimming left V 6 bases short and J 2 bases short, with 16 bases between. In germline, CDR1 is SGHVS, CDR2 FQNEAQ. The CDR3 has 15 residues. The CDR3 spells CASSISQGPNTEAFF. For the CDR3, the DNA is TGTGCCAGCAGTATCTCTCAGGGGCCTAACACTGAAGCTTTCTTT.

Details on this clone: This sample includes further DNA sequences coding for the same CDR3. The chain has TRBV5-1 and TRBJ2-3, with 8 nucleotides matching TRBD2. The V gene end was trimmed by 0 bases and the J gene end by 3 bases; junction bases not matched to a gene: 0. This CDR3 comprises 14 residues. Germline CDR1 and CDR2: SGHRS and YFSETQ. CDR3 amino acids: CASSLASGTDTQYF. CDR3 nucleotides: TGCGCCAGCAGCTTGGCTAGCGGGACAGATACGCAGTATTTT. Full variable domain (outside the CDR3, taken from reference TRBV5-1 and TRBJ2-3): KAGVTQTPRYLIKTRGQQVTLSCSPISGHRSVSWYQQTPGQGLQFLFEYFSETQRNKGNFPGRFSGRQFSNSRSEMNVSTLELGDSALYLCASSLASGTDTQYFGPGTRLTVL.

This clone has only one observation. The genes are TRBV4-1 and TRBJ1-6; D not resolved. The CDR3 totals 13 residues. The V end was cut by 0 bases, the J end by 6 bases, with 3 bases between. Germline V CDR1 and CDR2: MGHRA, YSYEKL. The DNA of the CDR3 is TGCGCCAGCAGCCAAGACCTTAATTCACCCCTCCACTTT. Translating it yields CASSQDLNSPLHF.

This sequence joins TRBV14 and TRBJ2-4; D is undetermined. The CDR3 extends over 14 amino acids. Germline loops: CDR1 SGHDN, CDR2 FVKESK. The ends were cut back, 2 bases at V and 6 bases at J, with 11 bases in the middle. In nucleotides, the CDR3 is TGTGCCAGCAGCCAAAAAGCGACGGGAAACATTCAGTACTTC. Amino acid sequence: CASSQKATGNIQYF.

The gene calls are TRBV2 and TRBJ2-7; D remains ambiguous. Trimming took off 7 bases at V and 5 bases at J, with 15 bases between the two ends. The germline V gene encodes CDR1 SNHLY and CDR2 FYNNEI. This CDR3 spans 13 amino acids. The CDR3 spells CASTGPRLDEQYF. CDR3 coding DNA: TGTGCCAGCACAGGCCCCCGGCTTGACGAGCAGTACTTC.

V is TRBV11-2 and J is TRBJ2-5; 9 bases map to TRBD1. The CDR3 is 17 residues long. The germline gives CDR1 SGHAT, CDR2 FQNNGV. The ends lost 0 bases at V and 5 bases at J; junction bases unmatched: 10. The CDR3 here is CASSLDRWTGVGETQYF. The CDR3 nucleotides read TGTGCCAGCAGCTTAGATCGCTGGACAGGGGTGGGTGAGACCCAGTACTTC.

The chain recombines TRBV2 with TRBJ1-2; D may be TRBD1 (5 bases). Germline values: CDR1 SNHLY, CDR2 FYNNEI. Trimming removed 3 bases at V and 5 bases at J, with 13 bases between. This CDR3 has 14 amino acids. The CDR3: CASSDQGSEYGYTF. The CDR3 coding sequence is TGTGCCAGCAGTGACCAGGGATCAGAATATGGCTACACCTTC.

J is TRBJ1-5 and V is TRBV7-2; D unresolved. Germline V gene lookup returns CDR1 SGHTA and CDR2 FQGNSA. The V end lost 1 base, the J end lost 7 bases, and 8 bases lay between the germline ends. This CDR3 is built from 13 residues. The CDR3 region is CASSLVTAQPQHF. For the CDR3, the DNA is TGTGCCAGCAGCTTAGTTACAGCCCAGCCCCAGCATTTT.

J is TRBJ2-7 and V is TRBV30, with 9 bases aligning to TRBD1. The CDR3 is made up of 11 amino acids. V lost 5 bases and J lost 4; bases outside the gene matches: 0. CDR1 is GTSNPN, CDR2 SVGIG, per germline (reference sequence). This CDR3 reads CAWGTGYEQYF. DNA for the CDR3: TGTGCCTGGGGGACAGGGTACGAGCAGTACTTC.

The rearrangement uses TRBV6-5 and TRBJ1-4; 8 positions agree with TRBD1. Trimming took 5 bases from V and 11 from J; bases not matched to a gene: 7. The CDR3 runs 13 residues. Germline V gene lookup returns CDR1 MNHEY and CDR2 SVGAGI. The CDR3 sequence is CASSRDRMDKLFF. In nucleotides, the CDR3 is TGTGCCAGCAGTCGGGACAGGATGGACAAACTGTTTTTT.

The V and J genes are TRBV29-1 and TRBJ2-5; possibly TRBD1 for D (5 bases). Looked up from germline, CDR1 is SQVTM and CDR2 is ANQGSEA. The CDR3 covers 14 residues. Trimming removed 6 bases from V and 5 bases from J, with 19 bases in between. Written as DNA, the CDR3 is TGCAGCGTGGGGCCCGTCCGAATCGGTGAGACCCAGTACTTC. The encoded protein is CSVGPVRIGETQYF.

DNA for the CDR3: TGTGCCAGCAGCCATGGACAGGGGCGTAATGAAAAACTGTTTTTT. Its protein is CASSHGQGRNEKLFF. This chain uses TRBV5-4 with TRBJ1-4; 9 positions agree with TRBD1. This CDR3 is built from 15 residues. V was pared by 4 bases and J by 4 bases, with 5 bases of the junction left unmatched. Germline CDR1 reads SGHNT; CDR2 reads YYREEE (reference sequence).

This chain links TRBV11-2 with TRBJ1-2; a weak D match, TRBD1 (6 bases). Germline V lookup: CDR1 SGHAT, CDR2 FQNNGV. Trimming pared 5 bases from V and 3 bases from J, leaving 13 bases between. The length of the CDR3 is 14 residues. The CDR3: CASSPTGHDYGYTF. The CDR3 bases are TGTGCCAGCAGCCCCACGGGACACGACTATGGCTACACCTTC.

The chain joins TRBV9 to TRBJ2-5; 11 bases line up with TRBD1. Trimming cost V 4 bases and J 4 bases; bases outside gene matches: 3. Germline V CDR1 and CDR2: SGDLS, YYNGEE. This CDR3 contains 14 residues. The CDR3 nucleotides read TGTGCCAGCAGCCTGGGACAGGGGGGAGAGACCCAGTACTTC. This gives the protein CASSLGQGGETQYF.

The chain has TRBV13 and TRBJ2-7; D uncertain. Germline lookup yields CDR1 PRHDT and CDR2 FYEKMQ (reference sequence). Trimming removed 1 base from V and 5 bases from J, with 6 bases in between. There are 12 residues in the CDR3. CDR3: CASSLDTHEQYF. The CDR3, as DNA: TGTGCCAGCAGCTTAGACACCCACGAGCAGTACTTC.

The J gene is TRBJ2-7, the V gene TRBV7-9; unclear D gene. CDR3 size: 11 residues. The V gene's germline CDR1 is SEHNR and CDR2 FQNEAQ (reference sequence). V was shortened by 1 base and J by 5 bases, with 3 bases between the two germline ends. The CDR3 nucleotides read TGTGCCAGCAGCTTAGACAACGAGCAGTACTTC. Translation: CASSLDNEQYF. Full variable domain (rest looked up from reference TRBV7-9 and TRBJ2-7): DTGVSQNPRHKITKRGQNVTFRCDPISEHNRLYWYRQTLGQGPEFLTYFQNEAQLEKSRLLSDRFSAERPKGSFSTLEIQRTEQGDSAMYLCASSLDNEQYFGPGTRLTVT.

This sequence joins TRBV4-2 and TRBJ1-5, with 7 positions matching TRBD1. The germline gives CDR1 LGHNA, CDR2 YNFKEQ. Losses at the gene ends were 3 bases for V and 6 bases for J; bases not matched to a gene: 5. The CDR3 totals 14 residues. CDR3 nucleotides: TGTGCCAGCAGCCAGTACAGGGGTAGTCAGCCCCAGCATTTT. This encodes CASSQYRGSQPQHF.

The chain has TRBV7-8 and TRBJ1-2, with 9 bases lining up with TRBD1. The trim removed 4 bases at V and 8 bases at J, leaving 2 bases unmatched. The germline gives CDR1 SGHVS, CDR2 FQNEAQ. There are 12 residues in the CDR3. The CDR3 coding sequence is TGTGCCAGCAGCTACAGGGGGCAAGGCTACACCTTC. This encodes CASSYRGQGYTF.

The V gene is TRBV19, the J gene TRBJ1-2, with TRBD1 identical over 8 bases. Per the germline V gene, CDR1 is LNHDA and CDR2 is SQIVND (reference sequence). CDR3 length: 12 amino acids. Trimming cost V 8 bases and J 3 bases; bases outside gene matches: 2. CDR3 sequence (DNA): TGTGCCAGTTCGACAGGGGACTATGGCTACACCTTC. Translating gives CASSTGDYGYTF.

This clone was detected a few times. The genes are TRBV7-6 and TRBJ2-6, with D possibly TRBD1 on 6 matching bases. Germline loops: CDR1 SGHVS, CDR2 FNYEAQ. Deletions cut 1 base from V and 4 bases from J, with 14 bases between. The CDR3 loop spans 17 amino acids. The CDR3 loop is CASSLGVYRAGANVLTF. The CDR3, as DNA: TGTGCCAGCAGCTTAGGGGTCTACAGGGCCGGGGCCAACGTCCTGACTTTC.